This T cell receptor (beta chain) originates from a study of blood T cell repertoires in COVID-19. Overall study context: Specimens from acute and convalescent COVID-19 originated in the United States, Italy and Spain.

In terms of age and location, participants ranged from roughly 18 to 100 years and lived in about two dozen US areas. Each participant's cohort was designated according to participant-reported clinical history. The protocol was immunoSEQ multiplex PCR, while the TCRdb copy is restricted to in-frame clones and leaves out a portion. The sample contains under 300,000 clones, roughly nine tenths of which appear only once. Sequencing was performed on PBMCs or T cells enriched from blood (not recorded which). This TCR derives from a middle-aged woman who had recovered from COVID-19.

CDR3 sequence reads: CASSLEPGAPLHF. CDR3 coding DNA: TGTGCCAGCAGCTTAGAACCAGGGGCACCCCTCCACTTT. V is TRBV7-6 and J is TRBJ1-6; tentatively, D is TRBD1 (6 bases). There are 13 residues in the CDR3. The germline gives CDR1 SGHVS, CDR2 FNYEAQ. Trimming removed 1 base from V and 11 bases from J, with 9 bases in between. Drawing the rest from reference TRBV7-6 and TRBJ1-6, the complete variable domain is GAGVSQSPRYKVTKRGQDVALRCDPISGHVSLYWYRQALGQGPEFLTYFNYEAQQDKSGLPNDRFSAERPEGSISTLTIQRTEQRDSAMYRCASSLEPGAPLHFGNGTRLTVT.